This entry is about one T cell receptor (beta chain). Antigen specificity is unknown. This specimen belongs to a study of metastatic and nonmetastatic thyroid tumors. About the study: Repertoire data that came from the blood and tumor or nodule tissue of malignant and benign thyroid patients were compared. Overall study findings and caveats: A significant increase in TCR beta diversity was reportedly seen in malignant thyroid tumors relative to benign nodules, in blood and tumor.

Per the study methods: To classify distant metastasis in papillary thyroid cancer, a model was built from CDR3 differences across clinicopathological groups. TCRdb re-analyzed the PCR reads using MiXCR. TCRdb's processing, not the authors', yielded these V and J calls. The sample shows over 25,000 clones, around 14% of them seen only once. Before thyroid surgery, none of the patients had received any treatment. V was pared by 2 bases and J by 0 bases, with 12 bases between. The germline V gene encodes CDR1 SGDLS and CDR2 YYNGEE. The CDR3 runs 16 residues. The TCR was taken from a female donor with papillary thyroid cancer or a benign thyroid nodule (not recorded which). Some clones in this sample may be carry-over from other donors' samples. The chain recombines TRBV9 with TRBJ1-3; maybe TRBD1 (5 bases). Sequenced sample: blood. DNA for the CDR3: TGTGCCAGCAGCGTCTGGGGGGTGCTCTCTGGAAACACCATATATTTT. It is translated as CASSVWGVLSGNTIYF.